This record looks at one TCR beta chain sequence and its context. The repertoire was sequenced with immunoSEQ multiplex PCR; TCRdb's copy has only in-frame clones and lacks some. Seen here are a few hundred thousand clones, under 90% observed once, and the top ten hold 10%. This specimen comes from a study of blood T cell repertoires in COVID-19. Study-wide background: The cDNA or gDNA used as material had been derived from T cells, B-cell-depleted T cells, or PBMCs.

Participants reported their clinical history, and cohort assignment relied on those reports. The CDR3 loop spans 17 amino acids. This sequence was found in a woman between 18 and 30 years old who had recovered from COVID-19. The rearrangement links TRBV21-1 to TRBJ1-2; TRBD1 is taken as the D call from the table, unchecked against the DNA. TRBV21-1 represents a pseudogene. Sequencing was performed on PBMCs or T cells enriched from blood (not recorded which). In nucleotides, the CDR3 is TGTGCCAGCAGCAGGTGGAACGAAGGGGTAGCTAACTATGGCTACACCTTC. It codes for CASSRWNEGVANYGYTF.